This TCR beta chain was documented in a study of blood T cell repertoires in COVID-19. As for the study in general: Collection of acute and convalescent COVID-19 samples took place in the United States, Italy and Spain.

Under the authors' procedure: Scientists estimated how many nucleated cells there were by amplifying reference gene primers. Sequencing was performed with immunoSEQ multiplex PCR; in TCRdb, only in-frame clones are kept and a portion is missing. For V, J and clone size, that table is used; D and trimming come from the DNA. Of about 120,000 clones listed, less than 90% were seen once; the top ten hold 11%. Germline V gene sequence: CDR1 LGHDT, CDR2 YNNKEL (reference sequence). CDR3 length equals 15 residues. Trimming stripped 4 bases from V and 0 bases from J, with 10 bases between. The sequence was collected from an elderly man with acute or convalescent COVID-19. V usage is TRBV3-1 (or the pseudogene TRBV3-2) and J usage is TRBJ2-4; no clear D. Input material: peripheral blood. The CDR3 bases are TGTGCCAGCAGCCCTCGGTCGCTAGCCAAAAACATTCAGTACTTC. Amino acid sequence: CASSPRSLAKNIQYF.